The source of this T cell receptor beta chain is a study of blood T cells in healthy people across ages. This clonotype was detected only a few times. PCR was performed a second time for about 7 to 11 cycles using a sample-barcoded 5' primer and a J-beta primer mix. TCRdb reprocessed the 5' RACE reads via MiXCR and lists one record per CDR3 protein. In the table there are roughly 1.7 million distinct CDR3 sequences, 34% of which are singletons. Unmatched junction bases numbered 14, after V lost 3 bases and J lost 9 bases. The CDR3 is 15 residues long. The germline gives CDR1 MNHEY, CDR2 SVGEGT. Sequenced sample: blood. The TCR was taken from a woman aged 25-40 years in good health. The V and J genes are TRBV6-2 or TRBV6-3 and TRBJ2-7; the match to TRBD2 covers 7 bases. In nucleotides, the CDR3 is TGTGCCAGCAGTTATATCACCAGCGGGAAAGGCGGGCAGTACTTC. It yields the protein CASSYITSGKGGQYF.